These T cell receptor beta chains were read from a single sample in a study of T cell responses to AZD1222 COVID-19 vaccine. Repertoires were generated with immunoSEQ multiplex PCR, while TCRdb's copy carries only in-frame clones and drops some. The sample comprises around 15,000 clones, more than 70% of which are singletons, and 12% to 15% rests with the top ten. This specimen was peripheral blood, taken 28 days after the second AZD1222 dose. Source of these receptors: an adult who received the AZD1222 COVID-19 vaccine. The CDR3 runs from the conserved cysteine through the conserved F or W. A D gene is named only where the DNA matches it firmly. Size tells how often a clone was seen (once, few, many) or the class of an expanded clone, and some rows leave it out.

>.|TRBV7-7|TRBJ2-3|TRBD2
CASSLGYSGAGDTQYF
TGTGCCAGCAGCTTAGGTTATAGCGGGGCGGGAGATACGCAGTATTTT
>.|TRBV19|TRBJ1-5|TRBD1
CASRLTGFGNQPQHF
TGTGCCAGTAGGTTGACAGGGTTTGGCAATCAGCCCCAGCATTTT
>.|TRBV9|TRBJ1-3|.
CASNPGGNTIYF
TGTGCCAGTAATCCGGGAGGAAACACCATATATTTT
>.|TRBV12-3/TRBV12-4|TRBJ1-1|.
CASSWTVDTEAFF
TGTGCCAGCAGTTGGACAGTAGACACTGAAGCTTTCTTT
>.|TRBV27|TRBJ2-5|TRBD2
CASRQLLQRGGRETQYF
TGTGCCAGCAGGCAACTCCTCCAGCGGGGGGGCCGGGAGACCCAGTACTTC
>once|TRBV4-3|TRBJ1-1|.
CASSPGWLVTNTEAFF
TGCGCCAGCAGCCCTGGATGGCTGGTAACGAACACTGAAGCTTTCTTT
>.|TRBV11-2|TRBJ2-1|TRBD2
CASSYQGLAGGRDDNEQFF
TGTGCCAGCAGCTACCAGGGACTAGCGGGGGGCCGAGATGACAATGAGCAGTTCTTC
>.|TRBV9|TRBJ1-1|TRBD1
CASSPGTANTEAFF
TGTGCCAGCAGCCCAGGGACAGCGAACACTGAAGCTTTCTTT
>once|TRBV9|TRBJ1-4|TRBD1
CASSVGTGGEKLFF
TGTGCCAGCAGCGTCGGGACAGGGGGGGAAAAACTGTTTTTT
>.|TRBV7-2|TRBJ1-1|.
CASSPRTTEAFF
TGTGCCAGCAGCCCAAGGACAACTGAAGCTTTCTTT
>once|TRBV19|TRBJ1-1|.
CASIKQGNTEAFF
TGTGCCAGTATTAAACAGGGAAACACTGAAGCTTTCTTT
>.|TRBV4-3|TRBJ2-4|.
CASSQDRSNRAKNIQYF
TGCGCCAGCAGCCAAGACCGATCAAACAGGGCGAAAAACATTCAGTACTTC
>.|TRBV19|TRBJ1-2|TRBD1
CASSVPGQGSNYGYTF
TGTGCCAGTAGTGTACCGGGACAGGGCAGTAACTATGGCTACACCTTC
>.|TRBV6-1|TRBJ1-4|.
CASSEWGDRSEKLFF
TGTGCCAGCAGTGAATGGGGGGACCGGAGTGAAAAACTGTTTTTT
>.|TRBV12-3/TRBV12-4|TRBJ1-1|TRBD1
CASSADRGTEAFF
TGTGCCAGCAGTGCGGACAGGGGGACTGAAGCTTTCTTT
>.|TRBV11-1|TRBJ2-1|.
CASSSFTYNEQFF
TGTGCCAGCAGCTCCTTCACCTACAATGAGCAGTTCTTC
>.|TRBV7-9|TRBJ2-6|.
CASFASGSGANVLTF
TGTGCCAGCTTTGCCAGTGGCTCTGGGGCCAACGTCCTGACTTTC
>once|TRBV3-1/TRBV3-2|TRBJ2-3|.
CASSQDRGWVYTQYF
TGTGCCAGCAGCCAAGATAGAGGATGGGTGTATACGCAGTATTTT
>.|TRBV6-5|TRBJ1-1|.
CASSITPIGTEAFF
TGTGCCAGCAGTATCACCCCGATCGGCACTGAAGCTTTCTTT
>.|TRBV30|TRBJ1-1|.
CAWSEIRVNTEAFF
TGTGCCTGGAGCGAAATCAGGGTAAACACTGAAGCTTTCTTT
>.|TRBV12-3/TRBV12-4|TRBJ2-1|.
CAGQQGNNEQFF
TGTGCCGGTCAACAGGGAAATAATGAGCAGTTCTTC
>.|TRBV20-1|TRBJ2-7|TRBD2
CSASFRGGHEQYF
TGCAGTGCTAGTTTTCGGGGAGGGCACGAGCAGTACTTC
>.|TRBV28|TRBJ1-1|.
CASSSPHEGGAEAFF
TGTGCCAGCAGTTCCCCTCATGAGGGTGGCGCTGAAGCTTTCTTT
>.|TRBV11-3|TRBJ2-7|.
CASSLVAGGRGEQYF
TGTGCCAGCAGCTTAGTTGCAGGCGGACGAGGGGAGCAGTACTTC